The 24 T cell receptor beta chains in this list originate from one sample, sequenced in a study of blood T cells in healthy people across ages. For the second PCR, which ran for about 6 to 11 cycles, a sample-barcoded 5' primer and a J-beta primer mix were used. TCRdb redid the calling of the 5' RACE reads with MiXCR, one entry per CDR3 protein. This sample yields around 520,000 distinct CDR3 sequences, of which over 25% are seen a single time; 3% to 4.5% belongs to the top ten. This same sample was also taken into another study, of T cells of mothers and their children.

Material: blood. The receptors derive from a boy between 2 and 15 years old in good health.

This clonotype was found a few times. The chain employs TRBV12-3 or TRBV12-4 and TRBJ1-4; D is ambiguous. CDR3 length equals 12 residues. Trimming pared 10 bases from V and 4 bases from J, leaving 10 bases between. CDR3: CATRDLNEKLFF. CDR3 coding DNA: TGTGCCACCCGGGATCTTAATGAAAAACTGTTTTTT.

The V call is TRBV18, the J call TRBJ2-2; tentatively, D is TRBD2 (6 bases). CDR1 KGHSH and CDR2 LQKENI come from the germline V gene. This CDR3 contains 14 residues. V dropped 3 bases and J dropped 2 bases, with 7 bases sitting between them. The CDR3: CASSPGLNTGELFF. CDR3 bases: TGTGCCAGCTCACCGGGACTCAACACCGGGGAGCTGTTTTTT.

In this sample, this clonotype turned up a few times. In DNA form, the CDR3 reads TGCAGTGCAAGGGACTACTCCTACGAGCAGTACTTC. It encodes CSARDYSYEQYF. The rearrangement uses TRBV20-1 and TRBJ2-7; 7 positions agree with TRBD2. CDR1 is DFQATT, CDR2 SNEGSKA, per germline (reference sequence). Unmatched junction bases numbered 2, after V lost 6 bases and J lost 0 bases. This CDR3 is 12 amino acids long.

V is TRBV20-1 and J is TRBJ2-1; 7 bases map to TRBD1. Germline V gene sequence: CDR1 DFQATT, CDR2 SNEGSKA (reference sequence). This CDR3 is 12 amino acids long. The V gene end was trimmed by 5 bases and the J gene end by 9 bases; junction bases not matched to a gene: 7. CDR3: CSAPKQGSEQFF. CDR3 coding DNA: TGCAGTGCTCCAAAACAGGGGAGTGAGCAGTTCTTC.

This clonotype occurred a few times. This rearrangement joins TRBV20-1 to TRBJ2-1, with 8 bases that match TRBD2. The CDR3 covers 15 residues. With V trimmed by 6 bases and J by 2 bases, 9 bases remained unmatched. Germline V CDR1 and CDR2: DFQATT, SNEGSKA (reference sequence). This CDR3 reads CSASSGSLTYNEQFF. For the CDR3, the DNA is TGCAGTGCATCAAGCGGGAGCCTAACCTACAATGAGCAGTTCTTC.

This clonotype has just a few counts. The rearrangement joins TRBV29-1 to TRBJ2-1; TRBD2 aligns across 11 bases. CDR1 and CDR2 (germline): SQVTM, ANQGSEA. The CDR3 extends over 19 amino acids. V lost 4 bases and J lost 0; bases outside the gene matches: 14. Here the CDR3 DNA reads TGCAGCGTTGGCGGGCGGGGGCTAGCGGGGGGAAACTCCTACAATGAGCAGTTCTTC. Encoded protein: CSVGGRGLAGGNSYNEQFF.

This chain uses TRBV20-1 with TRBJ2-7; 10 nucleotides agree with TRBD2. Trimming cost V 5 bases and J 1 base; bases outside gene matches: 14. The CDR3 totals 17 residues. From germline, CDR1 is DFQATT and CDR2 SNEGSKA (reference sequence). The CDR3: CSASLLAGASTSYEQYF. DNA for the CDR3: TGCAGTGCTTCGCTTCTAGCGGGAGCCAGTACGTCCTACGAGCAGTACTTC.

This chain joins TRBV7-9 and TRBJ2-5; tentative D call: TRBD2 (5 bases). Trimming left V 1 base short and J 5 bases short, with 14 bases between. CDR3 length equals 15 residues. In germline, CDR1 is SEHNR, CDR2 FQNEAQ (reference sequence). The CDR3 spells CASSLGETGEETQYF. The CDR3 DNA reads TGTGCCAGCAGCTTAGGGGAGACTGGGGAGGAGACCCAGTACTTC. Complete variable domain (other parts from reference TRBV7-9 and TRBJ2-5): DTGVSQNPRHKITKRGQNVTFRCDPISEHNRLYWYRQTLGQGPEFLTYFQNEAQLEKSRLLSDRFSAERPKGSFSTLEIQRTEQGDSAMYLCASSLGETGEETQYFGPGTRLLVL.

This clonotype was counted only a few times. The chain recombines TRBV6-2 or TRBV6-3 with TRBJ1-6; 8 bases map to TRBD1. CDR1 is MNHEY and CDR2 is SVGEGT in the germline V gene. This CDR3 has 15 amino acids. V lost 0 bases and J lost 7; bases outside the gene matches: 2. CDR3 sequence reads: CASSYSGQANSPLHF. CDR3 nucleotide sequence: TGTGCCAGCAGTTACTCGGGACAGGCAAATTCACCCCTCCACTTT.

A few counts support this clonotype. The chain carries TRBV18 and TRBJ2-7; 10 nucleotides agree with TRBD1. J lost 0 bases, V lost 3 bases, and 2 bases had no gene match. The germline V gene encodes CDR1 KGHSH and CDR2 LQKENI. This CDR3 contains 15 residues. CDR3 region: CASSPGTGVSYEQYF. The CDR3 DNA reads TGTGCCAGCTCACCCGGGACAGGGGTCTCCTACGAGCAGTACTTC.

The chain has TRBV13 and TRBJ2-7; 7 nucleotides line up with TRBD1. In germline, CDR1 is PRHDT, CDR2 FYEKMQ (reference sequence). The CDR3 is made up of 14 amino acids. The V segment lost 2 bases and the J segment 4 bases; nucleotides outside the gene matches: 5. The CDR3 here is CASSLTRDSYEQYF. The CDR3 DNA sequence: TGTGCCAGCAGCTTAACCCGGGACAGTTACGAGCAGTACTTC.

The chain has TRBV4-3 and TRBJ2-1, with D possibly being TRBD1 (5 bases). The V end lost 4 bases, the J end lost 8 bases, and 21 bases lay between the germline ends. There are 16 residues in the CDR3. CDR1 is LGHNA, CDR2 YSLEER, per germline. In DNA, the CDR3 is TGCGCCAGCAGCCCACTTACAGGTATCAATATCGATGAGCAGTTCTTC. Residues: CASSPLTGINIDEQFF.

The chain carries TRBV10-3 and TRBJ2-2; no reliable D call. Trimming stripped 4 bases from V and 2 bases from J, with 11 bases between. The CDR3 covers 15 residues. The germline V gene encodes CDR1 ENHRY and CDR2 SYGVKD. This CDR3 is CAISGQLLNTGELFF. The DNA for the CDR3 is TGTGCCATCAGTGGCCAGCTACTCAACACCGGGGAGCTGTTTTTT.

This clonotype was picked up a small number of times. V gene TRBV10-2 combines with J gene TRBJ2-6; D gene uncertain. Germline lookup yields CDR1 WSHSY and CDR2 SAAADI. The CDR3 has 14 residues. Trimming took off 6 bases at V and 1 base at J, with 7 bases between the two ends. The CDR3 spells CASRLGSGANVLTF. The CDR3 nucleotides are TGCGCCAGCAGATTAGGGTCTGGGGCCAACGTCCTGACTTTC.

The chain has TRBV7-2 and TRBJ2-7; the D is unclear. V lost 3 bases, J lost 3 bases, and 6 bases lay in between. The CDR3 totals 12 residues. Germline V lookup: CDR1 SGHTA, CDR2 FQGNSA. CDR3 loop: CASSFRNYEQYF. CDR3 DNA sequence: TGTGCCAGCAGCTTCCGAAACTACGAGCAGTACTTC.

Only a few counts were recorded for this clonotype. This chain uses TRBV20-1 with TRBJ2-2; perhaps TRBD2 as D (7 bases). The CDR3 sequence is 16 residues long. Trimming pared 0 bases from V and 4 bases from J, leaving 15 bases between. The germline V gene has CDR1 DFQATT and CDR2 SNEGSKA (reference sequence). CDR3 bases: TGCAGTGCTAGAGATCCCCGGGGGGCGACCACCGGGGAGCTGTTTTTT. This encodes CSARDPRGATTGELFF.

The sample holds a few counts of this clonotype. Here the CDR3 reads CASSLRAYEQYF. The CDR3, as DNA: TGTGCCAGCAGCTTGCGCGCCTACGAGCAGTACTTC. The chain has TRBV7-2 and TRBJ2-7; D is unresolved. This CDR3 contains 12 residues. Trimming cost V 3 bases and J 2 bases, with 5 bases left between them. Per germline, CDR1 SGHTA and CDR2 FQGNSA.

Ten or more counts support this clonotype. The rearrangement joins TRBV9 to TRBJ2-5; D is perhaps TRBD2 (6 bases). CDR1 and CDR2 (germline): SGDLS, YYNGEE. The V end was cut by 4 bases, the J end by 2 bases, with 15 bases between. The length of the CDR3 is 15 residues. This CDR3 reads CASSFSWGEQETQYF. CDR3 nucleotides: TGTGCCAGCAGCTTCTCGTGGGGGGAGCAAGAGACCCAGTACTTC.

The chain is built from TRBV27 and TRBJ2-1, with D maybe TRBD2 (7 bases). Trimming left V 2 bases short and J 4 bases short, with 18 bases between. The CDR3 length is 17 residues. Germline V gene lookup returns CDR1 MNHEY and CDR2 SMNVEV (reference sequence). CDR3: CASSLRRGLAVYNEQFF. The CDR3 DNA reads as TGTGCCAGCAGTTTACGGCGGGGGCTAGCGGTTTACAATGAGCAGTTCTTC.

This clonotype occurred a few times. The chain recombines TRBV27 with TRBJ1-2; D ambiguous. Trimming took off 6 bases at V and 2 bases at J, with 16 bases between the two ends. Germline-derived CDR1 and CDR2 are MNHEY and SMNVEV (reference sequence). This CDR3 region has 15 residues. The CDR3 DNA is TGTGCCAGCAGATCCGACGGCGGTCTGAACTATGGCTACACCTTC. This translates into CASRSDGGLNYGYTF.

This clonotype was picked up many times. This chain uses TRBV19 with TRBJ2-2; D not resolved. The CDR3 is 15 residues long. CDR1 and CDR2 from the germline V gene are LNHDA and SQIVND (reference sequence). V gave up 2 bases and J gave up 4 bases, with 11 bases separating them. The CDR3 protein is CASSITGAGTGELFF. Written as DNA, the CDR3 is TGTGCCAGTAGTATAACGGGCGCTGGCACCGGGGAGCTGTTTTTT.

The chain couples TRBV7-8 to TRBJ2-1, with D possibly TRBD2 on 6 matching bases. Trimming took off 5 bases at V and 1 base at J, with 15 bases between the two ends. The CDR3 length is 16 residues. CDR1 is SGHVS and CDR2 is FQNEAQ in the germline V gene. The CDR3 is CASSPEGRGSYNEQFF. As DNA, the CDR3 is TGTGCCAGCAGCCCGGAGGGGCGCGGGTCCTACAATGAGCAGTTCTTC.

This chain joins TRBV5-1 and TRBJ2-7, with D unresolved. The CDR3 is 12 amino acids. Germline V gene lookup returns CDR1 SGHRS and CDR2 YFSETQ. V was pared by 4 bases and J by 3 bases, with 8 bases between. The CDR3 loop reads CASSLIDYEQYF. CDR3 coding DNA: TGCGCCAGCAGCCTCATAGACTACGAGCAGTACTTC.

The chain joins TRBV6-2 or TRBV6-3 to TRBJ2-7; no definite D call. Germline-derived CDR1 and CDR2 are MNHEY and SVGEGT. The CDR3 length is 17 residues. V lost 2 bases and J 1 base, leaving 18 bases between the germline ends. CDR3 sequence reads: CASSYGPRRRSSYEQYF. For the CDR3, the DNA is TGTGCCAGCAGTTACGGCCCCCGACGGCGGAGTTCCTACGAGCAGTACTTC.